The clone carrying this T cell receptor beta chain is a singleton in its sample. Its specificity is unknown. This sample was included in a study of cytomegalovirus exposure and HLA in healthy donors. The wider study: Genetic ancestry analysis placed around 76% of the 300 to 400 donors that were genotyped in the Caucasian-associated cluster.

PCR employed 60 Vbeta and 13 Jbeta primers. Clones were sequenced by immunoSEQ multiplex PCR, and TCRdb holds only the in-frame ones, with some missing. The sample carries some 87,000 clones, about three quarters recorded once. Trimming pared 11 bases from V and 8 bases from J, leaving 15 bases between. This CDR3 spans 11 amino acids. Germline lookup yields CDR1 MNHEY and CDR2 SVGAGI. Study-level findings and limits: The majority of TCR sequences were rare, yet some public TCRs appeared in many donors. Earlier analysis yielded a pattern in which most TCR beta V segments were productive about 87% or about 30% of the time.

What was sequenced was PBMCs. The source of this sequence is a woman aged 45-65 years in good health and CMV-seropositive. The chain combines TRBV6-5 with TRBJ1-2; possibly TRBD1 for D (6 bases). CDR3 residues: CAARGTGGYTF. The CDR3 region has the DNA TGTGCCGCAAGGGGGACGGGGGGCTACACCTTC.